The 16 T cell receptor beta chains below come from one sample, sequenced in a study of T cells in Graves' hyperthyroidism and ophthalmopathy. The TCR beta CDR3 regions underwent amplification using RNA transcripts as the source. First-round RT-PCR targeting the TCR CDR3 was performed with the HTBI primer set. TCRdb fed the multiplex PCR reads into MiXCR, producing one record per CDR3 protein. The table includes 600,000 or so distinct CDR3 sequences, about 43% detected once. Sequencing was done on a sample of peripheral blood or thyroid tissue (not recorded which). The origin of the receptors is a young woman with Graves' hyperthyroidism.

The chain couples TRBV29-1 to TRBJ2-5, with 12 positions matching TRBD2. V dropped 4 bases and J dropped 5; count of bases not matched to a gene: 8. The CDR3 loop spans 15 amino acids. Germline V lookup: CDR1 SQVTM, CDR2 ANQGSEA. The CDR3 protein is CSVVARTSGMETQYF. CDR3 DNA: TGCAGCGTTGTGGCTAGGACTAGCGGGATGGAGACCCAGTACTTC. The variable domain in full, completed from reference TRBV29-1 and TRBJ2-5, reads SAVISQKPSRDICQRGTSLTIQCQVDSQVTMMFWYRQQPGQSLTLIATANQGSEATYESGFVIDKFPISRPNLTFSTLTVSNMSPEDSSIYLCSVVARTSGMETQYFGPGTRLLVL.

V is TRBV7-7 and J is TRBJ2-2, with D unresolved. The CDR3 is 14 residues long. V shed 3 bases and J shed 7 bases, with 12 bases lying between them. Looked up from germline, CDR1 is SSHAT and CDR2 is FNYEAQ (reference sequence). The CDR3 DNA reads TGTGCCAGCAGCTTCTCAGCGAGTGGCGGGGAGCTGTTTTTT. Translation: CASSFSASGGELFF.

This rearrangement joins TRBV5-1 to TRBJ2-7; 7 nucleotides line up with TRBD1. This CDR3 region has 14 residues. Trimming removed 3 bases from V and 1 base from J; junction bases left unmatched: 4. CDR1 and CDR2 (germline): SGHRS, YFSETQ. CDR3 loop: CASSSDRVSYEQYF. The CDR3 DNA sequence: TGCGCCAGCAGCTCCGACAGGGTATCCTACGAGCAGTACTTC. The full variable domain, in which reference TRBV5-1 and TRBJ2-7 provide the parts outside the CDR3, is KAGVTQTPRYLIKTRGQQVTLSCSPISGHRSVSWYQQTPGQGLQFLFEYFSETQRNKGNFPGRFSGRQFSNSRSEMNVSTLELGDSALYLCASSSDRVSYEQYFGPGTRLTVT.

This clonotype was counted a few times. This chain uses TRBV7-9 with TRBJ1-6; D remains ambiguous. CDR1 and CDR2 from the germline V gene are SEHNR and FQNEAQ (reference sequence). Trimming removed 1 base at V and 4 bases at J, with 8 bases between. The CDR3 is 15 residues long. Written as DNA, the CDR3 is TGTGCCAGCAGCTTAGTCAAGGGTTATAATTCACCCCTCCACTTT. Encoded protein: CASSLVKGYNSPLHF.

The genes are TRBV19 and TRBJ2-7; a weak D match, TRBD1 (6 bases). The V and J ends lost 6 bases and 2 bases respectively, with 11 bases between them. In germline, CDR1 is LNHDA, CDR2 SQIVND (reference sequence). CDR3 size: 13 residues. CDR3 sequence reads: CASRGAGTYEQYF. The CDR3 DNA reads TGTGCCAGTAGGGGGGCAGGGACCTACGAGCAGTACTTC.

This clonotype was detected a few times. The chain couples TRBV29-1 to TRBJ2-7, with TRBD2 matching 9 bases. Per germline, CDR1 SQVTM and CDR2 ANQGSEA. This CDR3 has 14 residues. V was pared by 1 base and J by 1 base, with 2 bases of the junction left unmatched. CDR3 DNA: TGCAGCGTTGAAGCTAGCGGGACGTCCTACGAGCAGTACTTC. This codes for CSVEASGTSYEQYF.

The chain employs TRBV7-9 and TRBJ2-2; D unresolved. V was clipped by 3 bases and J by 5 bases, with 7 bases between them. The CDR3 extends over 13 amino acids. Germline CDR1 SEHNR, CDR2 FQNEAQ (reference sequence). CDR3 nucleotides: TGTGCCAGCAGCTTTGGTAGGACCGGGGAGCTGTTTTTT. Amino acids: CASSFGRTGELFF.

On this clonotype itself: One end of the junction fails to match germline, which may point to a read error. This chain links TRBV7-2 with TRBJ2-5, with D possibly TRBD2 on 5 matching bases. Germline CDR1 reads SGHTA; CDR2 reads FQGNSA. The CDR3 runs 15 residues. Here the CDR3 reads CASSQDSRLQETQYF. CDR3 nucleotide sequence: TGCGCCAGCAGCCAAGATTCGAGACTACAAGAGACCCAGTACTTC. Full variable domain (rest looked up from reference TRBV7-2 and TRBJ2-5): GAGVSQSPSNKVTEKGKDVELRCDPISGHTALYWYRQSLGQGLEFLIYFQGNSAPDKSGLPSDRFSAERTGGSVSTLTIQRTQQEDSAVYLCASSQDSRLQETQYFGPGTRLLVL.

Many counts were recorded for this clonotype. The V call is TRBV29-1, the J call TRBJ1-6, with D unresolved. Germline CDR1 SQVTM, CDR2 ANQGSEA. This CDR3 has 12 residues. The germline V and J ends were trimmed by 5 bases and 7 bases, with 9 bases remaining between them. In DNA, the CDR3 is TGCAGCGTTAGAATCCAAAATTCACCCCTCCACTTT. Its translation is CSVRIQNSPLHF.

This clonotype has a handful of counts. The V gene is TRBV6-5, the J gene TRBJ1-2; 8 bases are a match to TRBD1. Germline V gene sequence: CDR1 MNHEY, CDR2 SVGAGI. This CDR3 contains 14 residues. The V segment lost 2 bases and the J segment 6 bases; nucleotides outside the gene matches: 5. The CDR3: CASSYQGQADGYTF. For the CDR3, the DNA is TGTGCCAGCAGTTACCAGGGACAGGCGGATGGCTACACCTTC.

The V gene is TRBV29-1, the J gene TRBJ2-2; weak D call: TRBD2 (6 bases). Trimming stripped 7 bases from V and 9 bases from J, with 18 bases between. Germline V lookup: CDR1 SQVTM, CDR2 ANQGSEA. The CDR3 extends over 13 amino acids. The CDR3 protein is CSGEAVGSRELFF. In DNA, the CDR3 is TGCAGCGGGGAGGCGGTTGGGTCACGGGAGCTGTTTTTT.

This clonotype has more than one count but fewer than ten. The chain employs TRBV20-1 and TRBJ1-3, with D hard to call. Germline-derived CDR1 and CDR2 are DFQATT and SNEGSKA (reference sequence). CDR3 length: 14 residues. Trimming stripped 3 bases from V and 0 bases from J, with 9 bases between. The CDR3 nucleotides are TGCAGTGCTAGTCGGGCGGGCTCTGGAAACACCATATATTTT. Translating gives CSASRAGSGNTIYF.

The chain is built from TRBV20-1 and TRBJ1-5; the D gene is possibly TRBD1 (5 bases). Trimming left V 6 bases short and J 5 bases short, with 17 bases between. The germline V gene encodes CDR1 DFQATT and CDR2 SNEGSKA (reference sequence). The CDR3 length is 14 residues. CDR3 coding DNA: TGCAGTGCCCTTGGGACGCTCCTGGATCAGCCCCAGCATTTT. This translates into CSALGTLLDQPQHF.

This clonotype was seen a handful of times. The gene calls are TRBV7-6 and TRBJ1-2; D is ambiguous. Germline-derived CDR1 and CDR2 are SGHVS and FNYEAQ. Trimming removed 6 bases from V and 5 bases from J, with 13 bases in between. The CDR3 runs 13 residues. In DNA, the CDR3 is TGTGCCAGCAGTGAGGACGCAGTTTATGGCTACACCTTC. It translates to CASSEDAVYGYTF.

Note on this clonotype: Just one base apart from a much larger clone, this may be a read error. The chain combines TRBV4-2 with TRBJ2-7; 7 bases are shared with TRBD2. CDR1 and CDR2 (germline): LGHNA, YNFKEQ. CDR3 length equals 14 residues. The chain's CDR3 is CASSPATSAYEQCF. In nucleotides, the CDR3 is TGTGCCAGCAGCCCCGCCACTAGCGCCTACGAGCAGTGCTTC.

The gene calls are TRBV24-1 and TRBJ2-2; TRBD2 is a possible D gene (6 bases). Germline V CDR1 and CDR2: KGHDR, SFDVKD. This CDR3 contains 15 residues. Trimming removed 4 bases from V and 4 bases from J, with 12 bases in between. CDR3 bases: TGTGCCACCAGTGACCTGACCGGGGGCACCGGGGAGCTGTTTTTT. It yields the protein CATSDLTGGTGELFF.